The subject of this entry is one T cell receptor (beta chain). These data are taken from a study of blood T cell repertoires in COVID-19. Study information: The samples span acute and convalescent COVID-19 from the United States, Italy and Spain.

Profiled with immunoSEQ multiplex PCR; TCRdb holds only in-frame clones, not every one. The sample records about 310,000 clones, roughly 86% being singletons. Germline values: CDR1 SGHAT, CDR2 FQNNGV. The CDR3 is 15 amino acids. Trimming took off 5 bases at V and 0 bases at J, with 13 bases between the two ends. The V gene is TRBV11-2, the J gene TRBJ2-5; D is perhaps TRBD1 (7 bases). Sequences were obtained from peripheral blood. The source of this sequence is a man between 70 and 80 years old with acute or convalescent COVID-19. The CDR3 coding sequence is TGTGCCAGCAGCACGACAGGGAGGTACCAAGAGACCCAGTACTTC. This translates into CASSTTGRYQETQYF.